Listed here are 32 T cell receptor beta chains from one sample, sequenced in a study of cytomegalovirus exposure and HLA in healthy donors. The PCR made use of 60 Vbeta and 13 Jbeta primers. The repertoire was sequenced with immunoSEQ multiplex PCR; TCRdb's copy has only in-frame clones and lacks some. The sample contains over 130,000 clones, around 79% of which appear only once. Sequenced input: PBMCs. All receptors come from a man aged 45-60 years in good health and CMV-seropositive.

The CDR3 region has the DNA TGTGCCAGCAGCGAAGGACAACACCGATCCTACGAGCAGTACTTC. It codes for CASSEGQHRSYEQYF. The genes are TRBV9 and TRBJ2-7; D may be TRBD1 (5 bases). V lost 3 bases, J lost 1 base, and 14 bases lay in between. Germline-derived CDR1 and CDR2 are SGDLS and YYNGEE. The CDR3 is 15 amino acids.

This clone was seen a handful of times. The chain carries TRBV10-3 and TRBJ2-7; TRBD1 matches 11 bases. CDR1 ENHRY and CDR2 SYGVKD come from the germline V gene. Trimming at V came to 6 bases and at J to 2 bases, leaving 3 bases not matched to a gene. This CDR3 has 14 amino acids. CDR3 region: CAIRGGQGAYEQYF. CDR3 nucleotide sequence: TGTGCCATCAGGGGGGGACAGGGGGCCTACGAGCAGTACTTC.

The V call is TRBV5-8, the J call TRBJ2-1; 12 positions match TRBD2. V lost 5 bases and J lost 4; bases outside the gene matches: 7. CDR3 length: 16 amino acids. The germline V gene encodes CDR1 SGHTS and CDR2 YDEGEE. CDR3 residues: CASSSGLAGIYNEQFF. As DNA, the CDR3 is TGTGCCAGCAGTTCCGGACTAGCGGGGATATACAATGAGCAGTTCTTC.

The J gene is TRBJ2-1, the V gene TRBV10-3; no clear D. CDR1 and CDR2 from the germline V gene are ENHRY and SYGVKD. Deletions cut 10 bases from V and 7 bases from J, with 17 bases between. The CDR3 has 13 residues. CDR3 residues: CATQERRPNEQFF. The CDR3 coding sequence is TGTGCCACCCAAGAGCGTAGGCCTAATGAGCAGTTCTTC.

This chain joins TRBV4-1 and TRBJ2-7; maybe TRBD2 (5 bases). Looked up from germline, CDR1 is MGHRA and CDR2 is YSYEKL. V shed 4 bases and J shed 9 bases, with 10 bases lying between them. CDR3 size: 11 residues. The CDR3 sequence is CASSPDCAQYF. The CDR3 DNA sequence: TGCGCCAGCAGCCCGGACTGTGCGCAGTACTTC.

This chain joins TRBV10-3 and TRBJ2-7; 7 positions match TRBD1. Germline trimming cut 4 bases from V and 7 bases from J; bases unmatched to any gene: 13. This CDR3 is built from 15 residues. The germline CDR1 and CDR2 sequences are ENHRY and SYGVKD. CDR3 sequence (DNA): TGTGCCATCAGTGCATATAGGGACAGCATGGAGGAGCAGTACTTC. Translated, it gives CAISAYRDSMEEQYF.

This clone was seen just once. The rearrangement uses TRBV28 and TRBJ2-5; D might be TRBD2 (5 bases). The CDR3 totals 14 residues. V lost 3 bases and J 7 bases, leaving 15 bases between the germline ends. CDR1 is MDHEN, CDR2 SYDVKM, per germline. The CDR3 nucleotides are TGTGCCAGCAGTTTTCTTCAGGATGGAGGGACCCAGTACTTC. Protein sequence: CASSFLQDGGTQYF.

This clone was counted once. The sample has other DNA sequences that encode this CDR3 too. The chain is built from TRBV29-1 and TRBJ1-3; the D is unclear. Trimming stripped 4 bases from V and 4 bases from J, with 11 bases between. Germline CDR1 SQVTM, CDR2 ANQGSEA. CDR3 length: 13 residues. CDR3 protein: CSVVFGRGNTIYF. The CDR3 nucleotides are TGCAGCGTTGTTTTCGGTCGGGGAAACACCATATATTTT. The whole variable domain, remainder taken from reference TRBV29-1 and TRBJ1-3, is SAVISQKPSRDICQRGTSLTIQCQVDSQVTMMFWYRQQPGQSLTLIATANQGSEATYESGFVIDKFPISRPNLTFSTLTVSNMSPEDSSIYLCSVVFGRGNTIYFGEGSWLTVV.

V gene TRBV27 combines with J gene TRBJ1-2, with 9 bases fitting TRBD1. V trimming: 5 bases; J trimming: 4 bases; junction bases outside the gene matches: 8. The CDR3 spans 15 residues. In germline, CDR1 is MNHEY, CDR2 SMNVEV (reference sequence). CDR3 coding DNA: TGTGCCAGCAGTCCTCGGACAGGGGTGGGCTATGGCTACACCTTC. Translated: CASSPRTGVGYGYTF.

The chain has TRBV6-5 and TRBJ1-1; D is unresolved. V dropped 2 bases and J dropped 4 bases, with 8 bases sitting between them. Germline loops: CDR1 MNHEY, CDR2 SVGAGI. The CDR3 length is 13 residues. CDR3 bases: TGTGCCAGCAGTTACGCCGGTGGCACTGAAGCTTTCTTT. Translated, it gives CASSYAGGTEAFF.

The gene calls are TRBV28 and TRBJ2-7, with 8 positions matching TRBD1. CDR1 and CDR2 from the germline V gene are MDHEN and SYDVKM. Germline trimming cut 4 bases from V and 5 bases from J; bases unmatched to any gene: 10. This CDR3 spans 15 amino acids. The CDR3 DNA reads as TGTGCCAGCAGTTCCACCGGGACAGGAGCTCACGAGCAGTACTTC. Translated, it gives CASSSTGTGAHEQYF. Full variable domain (remainder filled in from reference TRBV28 and TRBJ2-7): DVKVTQSSRYLVKRTGEKVFLECVQDMDHENMFWYRQDPGLGLRLIYFSYDVKMKEKGDIPEGYSVSREKKERFSLILESASTNQTSMYLCASSSTGTGAHEQYFGPGTRLTVT.

V is TRBV4-1 and J is TRBJ2-5, with TRBD1 matching 7 bases. The CDR3 consists of 14 residues. Germline V CDR1 and CDR2: MGHRA, YSYEKL. V lost 3 bases, J lost 1 base, and 2 bases stayed unmatched. The CDR3 nucleotides read TGCGCCAGCAGCCAGACAGGGTTCCAAGAGACCCAGTACTTC. It yields the protein CASSQTGFQETQYF.

The genes are TRBV6-5 and TRBJ1-4; 9 bases map to TRBD1. The CDR3 has 14 amino acids. The germline V gene encodes CDR1 MNHEY and CDR2 SVGAGI. V was pared by 6 bases and J by 5 bases, with 4 bases of the junction left unmatched. Here the CDR3 DNA reads TGTGCCAGCAGCATTGACAGGGGGAATGAAAAACTGTTTTTT. Translated, it gives CASSIDRGNEKLFF.

The rearrangement links TRBV4-1 to TRBJ2-5; D might be TRBD2 (5 bases). CDR3 length equals 14 residues. Trimming removed 0 bases at V and 4 bases at J, with 9 bases between. The germline gives CDR1 MGHRA, CDR2 YSYEKL. The CDR3 sequence is CASSQDFGGETQYF. CDR3 nucleotide sequence: TGCGCCAGCAGCCAAGATTTCGGAGGAGAGACCCAGTACTTC.

The chain carries TRBV7-9 and TRBJ2-7; possibly TRBD1 for D (6 bases). V dropped 0 bases and J dropped 9 bases, with 15 bases sitting between them. CDR1 and CDR2 (germline): SEHNR, FQNEAQ (reference sequence). This CDR3 is 14 amino acids long. CDR3: CASSLADRSQWQYF. The CDR3 region has the DNA TGTGCCAGCAGCTTAGCCGACAGGTCCCAGTGGCAGTACTTC. Full variable domain (missing parts from reference TRBV7-9 and TRBJ2-7): DTGVSQNPRHKITKRGQNVTFRCDPISEHNRLYWYRQTLGQGPEFLTYFQNEAQLEKSRLLSDRFSAERPKGSFSTLEIQRTEQGDSAMYLCASSLADRSQWQYFGPGTRLTVT.

The chain links TRBV18 to TRBJ2-1; D not resolved. V dropped 0 bases and J dropped 5 bases, with 11 bases sitting between them. The CDR3 length is 15 residues. Germline V lookup: CDR1 KGHSH, CDR2 LQKENI. The chain's CDR3 is CASSPPSQLNNEQFF. For the CDR3, the DNA is TGTGCCAGCTCACCACCGTCCCAACTAAACAATGAGCAGTTCTTC. The full variable domain, its missing parts supplied by reference TRBV18 and TRBJ2-1, is NAGVMQNPRHLVRRRGQEARLRCSPMKGHSHVYWYRQLPEEGLKFMVYLQKENIIDESGMPKERFSAEFPKEGPSILRIQQVVRGDSAAYFCASSPPSQLNNEQFFGPGTRLTVL.

The CDR3 region is CASSRNRDRVYEQYF. The CDR3 nucleotides read TGTGCCAGCAGTAGAAACCGGGACAGGGTATACGAGCAGTACTTC. This rearrangement joins TRBV6-5 to TRBJ2-7; TRBD1 matches 9 bases. Trimming at V came to 5 bases and at J to 4 bases, leaving 9 bases not matched to a gene. The CDR3 length is 15 residues. Germline V gene data show CDR1 as MNHEY and CDR2 as SVGAGI.

The chain is built from TRBV6-1 and TRBJ2-7, with D perhaps matching TRBD1 (6 bases). Germline V CDR1 and CDR2: MNHNS, SASEGT. CDR3 size: 14 residues. V was trimmed by 4 bases and J by 0 bases, leaving 10 bases between them. The CDR3 DNA reads TGTGCCAGCAGTGGCGACAGGAGCTCCTACGAGCAGTACTTC. Protein product: CASSGDRSSYEQYF.

V is TRBV5-8 and J is TRBJ1-1, with D perhaps matching TRBD1 (6 bases). CDR1 and CDR2 from the germline V gene are SGHTS and YDEGEE. Trimming removed 4 bases at V and 5 bases at J, with 12 bases between. The CDR3 totals 13 residues. The CDR3 here is CASSHNRETEAFF. CDR3 sequence (DNA): TGTGCCAGCAGCCATAACAGGGAAACTGAAGCTTTCTTT. Combining the CDR3 with reference TRBV5-8 and TRBJ1-1 gives the whole variable domain EAGVTQSPTHLIKTRGQQATLRCSPISGHTSVYWYQQALGLGLQFLLWYDEGEERNRGNFPPRFSGRQFPNYSSELNVNALELEDSALYLCASSHNRETEAFFGQGTRLTVV.

The genes are TRBV7-9 and TRBJ2-7; D is possibly TRBD1 (6 bases). The CDR3 is made up of 12 amino acids. V lost 5 bases, J lost 3 bases, and 8 bases lay in between. CDR1 is SEHNR and CDR2 is FQNEAQ in the germline V gene (reference sequence). The CDR3 nucleotides are TGTGCCAGCAGCCGGACAGTCTACGAGCAGTACTTC. Translating gives CASSRTVYEQYF.

The V gene is TRBV5-1, the J gene TRBJ2-7; 9 bases line up with TRBD2. The CDR3 extends over 16 amino acids. V trimming: 0 bases; J trimming: 4 bases; junction bases outside the gene matches: 8. Germline loops: CDR1 SGHRS, CDR2 YFSETQ. For the CDR3, the DNA is TGCGCCAGCAGCTTGGACCTAGCGGGACCTCCGTACGAGCAGTACTTC. It specifies CASSLDLAGPPYEQYF.

The chain employs TRBV11-2 and TRBJ1-1, with D possibly TRBD1 on 6 matching bases. V was clipped by 3 bases and J by 8 bases, with 13 bases between them. The CDR3 is made up of 13 amino acids. Per the germline V gene, CDR1 is SGHAT and CDR2 is FQNNGV. The CDR3 sequence is CASSFRQAVEAFF. The CDR3 region has the DNA TGTGCCAGCAGCTTTCGACAGGCGGTGGAAGCTTTCTTT.

This clone was seen a handful of times. The genes are TRBV6-6 and TRBJ2-7, with 10 bases identical to TRBD2. The CDR3 has 16 amino acids. With V trimmed by 4 bases and J by 4 bases, 10 bases remained unmatched. Germline CDR1 is MNHNY and CDR2 is SVGAGI (reference sequence). CDR3 sequence: CASSSTPASGSYEQYF. The CDR3 DNA reads as TGTGCCAGCAGTTCCACCCCTGCTAGCGGGAGTTACGAGCAGTACTTC.

The chain is built from TRBV6-1 and TRBJ2-5; 7 bases agree with TRBD1. The J call may be mistaken, given a closer DNA end match to TRBJ2-7. This CDR3 contains 16 residues. Germline V gives CDR1 MNHNS, CDR2 SASEGT. The CDR3 region has the DNA TGTGCCAGCAGTGAATCCGCAGGGGGTCAGGCCTACGAGCAGTACTTC. It specifies CASSESAGGQAYEQYF.

This clone came up a few times. CDR3 sequence (DNA): TGTGCCAGTAGGTCCGGTAGCCGCACAGATACGCAGTATTTT. Translation: CASRSGSRTDTQYF. The chain uses TRBV19 and TRBJ2-3, with D uncertain. This CDR3 contains 14 residues. Germline loops: CDR1 LNHDA, CDR2 SQIVND (reference sequence). Trimming removed 6 bases from V and 1 base from J, with 11 bases in between. The full variable domain, in which reference TRBV19 and TRBJ2-3 provide the parts outside the CDR3, is DGGITQSPKYLFRKEGQNVTLSCEQNLNHDAMYWYRQDPGQGLRLIYYSQIVNDFQKGDIAEGYSVSREKKESFPLTVTSAQKNPTAFYLCASRSGSRTDTQYFGPGTRLTVL.

The V and J genes are TRBV9 and TRBJ2-2; 11 nucleotides match TRBD1. CDR3 length: 15 amino acids. CDR1 and CDR2 (germline): SGDLS, YYNGEE. The V segment lost 2 bases and the J segment 5 bases; nucleotides outside the gene matches: 2. The CDR3 sequence: CASSVDRGLTGELFF. The CDR3 region has the DNA TGTGCCAGCAGCGTGGACAGGGGGCTAACCGGGGAGCTGTTTTTT.

In the case of this clone: A read error may account for a junction end that differs from germline. This chain connects TRBV5-1 to TRBJ2-5, with TRBD1 matching over 12 bases. There are 15 residues in the CDR3. Germline CDR1 SGHRS, CDR2 YFSETQ. Here the CDR3 reads CVSSLGQGAAETQYF. For the CDR3, the DNA is TGCGTCAGCAGCTTGGGACAGGGGGCTGCCGAGACCCAGTACTTC.

A remark on this clone: Compared with germline, one end of the junction differs, possibly owing to a read error. The rearrangement joins TRBV6-1 to TRBJ2-4, with a weak D call TRBD2 (5 bases). Looked up from germline, CDR1 is MNHNS and CDR2 is SASEGT. This CDR3 is 13 amino acids long. CDR3 in amino acids: CASGDYAKNIQYF. The CDR3 coding sequence is TGTGCCAGCGGTGACTACGCCAAAAACATTCAGTACTTC.

The table lists this clone with a few counts. The chain employs TRBV5-1 and TRBJ2-3; possible D gene TRBD1, 6 bases. With 6 bases removed from V and 2 bases from J, the gap between germline ends came to 10 bases. Germline-derived CDR1 and CDR2 are SGHRS and YFSETQ. This CDR3 has 13 amino acids. The CDR3 reads CASTQGNTDTQYF. The DNA of the CDR3 is TGCGCCAGCACGCAGGGGAACACAGATACGCAGTATTTT.

This clone has a handful of counts. The chain joins TRBV5-6 to TRBJ1-1; D might be TRBD1 (5 bases). There are 13 residues in the CDR3. Germline lookup yields CDR1 SGHDT and CDR2 YYEEEE. Trimming stripped 5 bases from V and 1 base from J, with 9 bases between. The CDR3 DNA reads as TGTGCCAGCAGACAGGAAACGAACACTGAAGCTTTCTTT. Translated: CASRQETNTEAFF.

This clone was detected only a few times. The rearrangement uses TRBV5-1 and TRBJ2-7, with D possibly matching TRBD1 (5 bases). The CDR3 sequence is 14 residues long. The germline gives CDR1 SGHRS, CDR2 YFSETQ. The ends were cut back, 0 bases at V and 2 bases at J, with 9 bases in the middle. CDR3 nucleotide sequence: TGCGCCAGCAGCTTGGATCCCAGGGCCTACGAGCAGTACTTC. This gives the protein CASSLDPRAYEQYF.

This chain joins TRBV4-2 and TRBJ2-7; TRBD2 agrees at 7 bases. From germline, CDR1 is LGHNA and CDR2 YNFKEQ. Trimming at V came to 0 bases and at J to 7 bases, leaving 12 bases not matched to a gene. The length of the CDR3 is 16 residues. In DNA form, the CDR3 reads TGTGCCAGCAGCCAAGATTATCGGGAGGTGATGGGGGAGCAGTACTTC. It is translated as CASSQDYREVMGEQYF.